The 32 T cell receptor beta chains below were found in one sample sequenced in a study of blood T cell repertoires in COVID-19. Sequenced by immunoSEQ multiplex PCR; TCRdb stores in-frame clones only, minus some. The sample contains some 80,000 clones, approximately 90% of which appear only once. Sequencing was performed on peripheral blood. The receptors come from a human donor in a cohort sampled during active COVID-19.

The chain couples TRBV19 to TRBJ1-2; D is unresolved. Looked up from germline, CDR1 is LNHDA and CDR2 is SQIVND (reference sequence). Trimming left V 4 bases short and J 8 bases short, with 23 bases between. The CDR3 contains 16 residues. CDR3 amino acids: CASSTNPPRGGSGYTF. In nucleotides, the CDR3 is TGTGCCAGTAGTACCAATCCACCGCGGGGAGGGTCAGGCTACACCTTC. Using reference TRBV19 and TRBJ1-2 for the parts outside the CDR3, the full variable domain is DGGITQSPKYLFRKEGQNVTLSCEQNLNHDAMYWYRQDPGQGLRLIYYSQIVNDFQKGDIAEGYSVSREKKESFPLTVTSAQKNPTAFYLCASSTNPPRGGSGYTFGSGTRLTVV.

The V gene is TRBV3-1 (or the pseudogene TRBV3-2), the J gene TRBJ1-3; no definite D call. Germline V gene data show CDR1 as LGHDT and CDR2 as YNNKEL (reference sequence). Trimming left V 0 bases short and J 4 bases short, with 7 bases between. This CDR3 comprises 14 residues. In nucleotides, the CDR3 is TGTGCCAGCAGCCAAGATTGGAGGGGAAACACCATATATTTT. This codes for CASSQDWRGNTIYF.

This clone was observed a few times. The chain links TRBV30 to TRBJ1-2; D call uncertain. This CDR3 has 11 residues. Trimming stripped 4 bases from V and 7 bases from J, with 10 bases between. Germline V gene lookup returns CDR1 GTSNPN and CDR2 SVGIG (reference sequence). As DNA, the CDR3 is TGTGCCTGGAATTGGCGGGGTGGCTACACCTTC. Its translation: CAWNWRGGYTF.

V gene TRBV6-2 or TRBV6-3 combines with J gene TRBJ1-1; TRBD1 matches 8 bases. The CDR3 is 15 residues long. Per germline, CDR1 MNHEY and CDR2 SVGEGT. With 2 bases clipped from V and 1 base from J, the junction kept 3 bases outside the gene matches. The CDR3 is CASSYAGQGNTEAFF. CDR3 nucleotide sequence: TGTGCCAGCAGTTACGCCGGACAGGGGAACACTGAAGCTTTCTTT.

The chain carries TRBV9 and TRBJ2-3; maybe TRBD2 (6 bases). The length of the CDR3 is 14 residues. Per germline, CDR1 SGDLS and CDR2 YYNGEE. The germline V and J ends were trimmed by 1 base and 5 bases, with 11 bases remaining between them. The CDR3 reads CASSVMMGGDTQYF. The CDR3 region has the DNA TGTGCCAGCAGCGTAATGATGGGAGGAGATACGCAGTATTTT.

V usage is TRBV15 and J usage is TRBJ2-7; 7 nucleotides match TRBD2. The ends lost 0 bases at V and 0 bases at J; junction bases unmatched: 2. This CDR3 is built from 15 residues. Per the germline V gene, CDR1 is LNHNV and CDR2 is YYDKDF (reference sequence). CDR3 sequence: CATSRDTGGSYEQYF. Written as DNA, the CDR3 is TGTGCCACCAGCAGAGATACGGGGGGCTCCTACGAGCAGTACTTC.

This chain joins TRBV21-1 and TRBJ2-6; TRBD1 is taken as the D call from the table, unchecked against the DNA. TRBV21-1 constitutes a pseudogene. This CDR3 has 18 residues. In DNA form, the CDR3 reads TGTGCCAGCAGCAACCGGGACAGGAAACTCCCTGGGGCCAACGTCCTGACTTTC. It translates to CASSNRDRKLPGANVLTF.

CDR3 protein: CASSLTASSEKLFF. The CDR3 nucleotides read TGTGCCAGCAGTTTGACAGCCAGCAGCGAAAAACTGTTTTTT. V gene TRBV7-7 combines with J gene TRBJ1-4; TRBD1 might be the D (5 bases). The CDR3 totals 14 residues. The germline CDR1 and CDR2 sequences are SSHAT and FNYEAQ (reference sequence). Trimming took 6 bases from V and 8 from J, leaving 16 bases between them.

The chain employs TRBV28 and TRBJ2-7; TRBD1 might be the D (6 bases). V was cut by 4 bases and J by 2 bases, with 12 bases left in between. The CDR3 totals 14 residues. Germline CDR1 MDHEN, CDR2 SYDVKM. Here the CDR3 reads CASSYRTEAYEQYF. The CDR3 region has the DNA TGTGCCAGCAGTTATCGGACAGAAGCCTACGAGCAGTACTTC.

The chain carries TRBV30 and TRBJ2-3; TRBD2 aligns across 12 bases. Germline V gene data show CDR1 as GTSNPN and CDR2 as SVGIG (reference sequence). The length of the CDR3 is 15 residues. Trimming at V came to 2 bases and at J to 7 bases, leaving 7 bases not matched to a gene. The CDR3 loop reads CAWSPTSGRTNTQYF. The CDR3 DNA follows: TGTGCCTGGAGTCCGACTAGCGGGAGAACGAATACGCAGTATTTT.

The chain has TRBV20-1 and TRBJ2-7; weak D call: TRBD2 (7 bases). This CDR3 has 11 amino acids. V lost 3 bases and J 8 bases, leaving 11 bases between the germline ends. Per the germline V gene, CDR1 is DFQATT and CDR2 is SNEGSKA (reference sequence). The CDR3 DNA reads TGCAGTGCTAGGGGGGGGGACAAGCAGTACTTC. Translating gives CSARGGDKQYF.

This chain links TRBV28 with TRBJ2-3, with a weak D call TRBD1 (5 bases). This CDR3 region has 13 residues. From germline, CDR1 is MDHEN and CDR2 SYDVKM. Trimming cost V 3 bases and J 5 bases, with 9 bases left between them. CDR3 DNA sequence: TGTGCCAGCAGTTTGGGGCAGGGAGATACGCAGTATTTT. As protein: CASSLGQGDTQYF.

The chain carries TRBV28 and TRBJ2-7, with D possibly matching TRBD2 (7 bases). The germline gives CDR1 MDHEN, CDR2 SYDVKM. Trimming removed 10 bases from V and 2 bases from J, with 27 bases in between. The CDR3 length is 17 residues. This CDR3 is CANRGGGPNQTTYEQYF. The DNA of the CDR3 is TGTGCCAACCGAGGGGGGGGCCCAAACCAGACCACCTACGAGCAGTACTTC.

The genes are TRBV6-2 or TRBV6-3 and TRBJ1-6; TRBD1 aligns across 7 bases. V shed 6 bases and J 15 bases; nucleotides not matched to a gene: 11. Per germline, CDR1 MNHEY and CDR2 SVGEGT. This CDR3 spans 13 amino acids. CDR3 sequence reads: CASRPDRANNLHF. CDR3 coding DNA: TGTGCCAGCAGGCCTGACAGGGCCAATAACCTCCACTTT.

The table lists this clone with a few counts. The chain employs TRBV4-1 and TRBJ2-3, with TRBD2 matching over 7 bases. The V gene's germline CDR1 is MGHRA and CDR2 YSYEKL. This CDR3 has 18 amino acids. V lost 2 bases and J lost 0; bases outside the gene matches: 11. The CDR3 spells CASSQWFSGGDSTDTQYF. The CDR3 region has the DNA TGCGCCAGCAGCCAATGGTTTTCGGGGGGAGATAGCACAGATACGCAGTATTTT.

The rearrangement links TRBV5-1 to TRBJ2-7; D is perhaps TRBD1 (5 bases). The CDR3 is made up of 13 amino acids. V lost 2 bases to trimming and J lost 5 bases, with 11 bases between them. Germline V gene lookup returns CDR1 SGHRS and CDR2 YFSETQ. The CDR3 is CASSLGREDEQYF. The CDR3 bases are TGCGCCAGCAGCTTAGGCAGGGAAGACGAGCAGTACTTC.

The genes are TRBV10-3 and TRBJ2-5; TRBD2 matches at 11 bases. Germline CDR1 and CDR2: ENHRY and SYGVKD. Trimming removed 3 bases from V and 0 bases from J; junction bases left unmatched: 6. The CDR3 runs to 17 residues. The CDR3 region is CAISDPGTSGNQETQYF. The CDR3 coding sequence is TGTGCCATCAGTGACCCTGGGACTAGCGGAAACCAAGAGACCCAGTACTTC.

The rearrangement uses TRBV5-6 and TRBJ1-3; 7 nucleotides align to TRBD1. The CDR3 sequence is 14 residues long. Germline CDR1 and CDR2: SGHDT and YYEEEE. J was trimmed by 5 bases and V by 2 bases; bases with no gene match: 4. The CDR3: CASSFDRARNTIYF. CDR3 sequence (DNA): TGTGCCAGCAGCTTCGACAGGGCCAGAAACACCATATATTTT.

The J gene is TRBJ2-7, the V gene TRBV2, with 7 bases that match TRBD1. The CDR3 runs 13 residues. V shed 7 bases and J 1 base; nucleotides not matched to a gene: 4. In germline, CDR1 is SNHLY, CDR2 FYNNEI. The CDR3 region is CASNHRGSYEQYF. The DNA of the CDR3 is TGTGCCAGCAACCACAGGGGATCCTACGAGCAGTACTTC. Based on the CDR3 plus reference TRBV2 and TRBJ2-7, the full variable domain is EPEVTQTPSHQVTQMGQEVILRCVPISNHLYFYWYRQILGQKVEFLVSFYNNEISEKSEIFDDQFSVERPDGSNFTLKIRSTKLEDSAMYFCASNHRGSYEQYFGPGTRLTVT.

The V call is TRBV2, the J call TRBJ2-3; D is unresolved. The CDR3 sequence is 15 residues long. Trimming left V 0 bases short and J 0 bases short, with 7 bases between. The germline gives CDR1 SNHLY, CDR2 FYNNEI. Written as DNA, the CDR3 is TGTGCCAGCAGTGAAGCGCCTCAGAGCACAGATACGCAGTATTTT. Amino acids: CASSEAPQSTDTQYF. The full variable domain, rest sourced from reference TRBV2 and TRBJ2-3, is EPEVTQTPSHQVTQMGQEVILRCVPISNHLYFYWYRQILGQKVEFLVSFYNNEISEKSEIFDDQFSVERPDGSNFTLKIRSTKLEDSAMYFCASSEAPQSTDTQYFGPGTRLTVL.

The V call is TRBV7-3, the J call TRBJ2-5, with TRBD1 matching 7 bases. J gave up 7 bases and V 5 bases, and 7 bases lay outside the gene matches. The length of the CDR3 is 13 residues. CDR1 SGHTA and CDR2 FQGTGA come from the germline V gene. The CDR3 region has the DNA TGTGCCAGCAGCCAGGACAGGCGAGGGACCCAGTACTTC. Translating gives CASSQDRRGTQYF.

The chain combines TRBV5-5 with TRBJ2-5; 8 nucleotides line up with TRBD1. This CDR3 has 14 amino acids. Germline-derived CDR1 and CDR2 are SGHKS and YYEKEE (reference sequence). V was pared by 4 bases and J by 3 bases, with 5 bases of the junction left unmatched. CDR3 loop: CASSPGQGKETQYF. The CDR3 region has the DNA TGTGCCAGCAGCCCCGGACAGGGTAAAGAGACCCAGTACTTC.

The DNA of the CDR3 is TGTGCCAGCAGTAGACCAGACATACCCACTGACGAGCAGTACTTC. Its translation: CASSRPDIPTDEQYF. This sequence joins TRBV5-4 and TRBJ2-7, with D hard to call. V was shortened by 5 bases and J by 5 bases, with 20 bases between the two germline ends. This CDR3 region has 15 residues. CDR1 and CDR2 from the germline V gene are SGHNT and YYREEE (reference sequence).

V usage is TRBV9 and J usage is TRBJ1-3; no firm D call. Germline CDR1 and CDR2: SGDLS and YYNGEE. Deletions cut 4 bases from V and 2 bases from J, with 16 bases between. CDR3 size: 16 residues. DNA for the CDR3: TGTGCCAGCAGCACTGACTTGGGAGGGACTGGAAACACCATATATTTT. Its translation: CASSTDLGGTGNTIYF.

The rearrangement links TRBV11-2 to TRBJ1-1; TRBD1 is a possible D gene (5 bases). CDR3 length: 14 amino acids. V lost 3 bases to trimming and J lost 1 base, with 9 bases between them. Germline-derived CDR1 and CDR2 are SGHAT and FQNNGV. For the CDR3, the DNA is TGTGCCAGCAGCTTCGGGACTGGGAACACTGAAGCTTTCTTT. This sequence encodes CASSFGTGNTEAFF.

The gene calls are TRBV18 and TRBJ2-5; D is unresolved. The V end lost 2 bases, the J end lost 0 bases, and 7 bases lay between the germline ends. Germline CDR1 is KGHSH and CDR2 is LQKENI. The CDR3 length is 14 residues. This CDR3 reads CASSPGQYQETQYF. CDR3 DNA: TGTGCCAGCTCACCAGGGCAGTACCAAGAGACCCAGTACTTC. Full variable domain (remainder filled in from reference TRBV18 and TRBJ2-5): NAGVMQNPRHLVRRRGQEARLRCSPMKGHSHVYWYRQLPEEGLKFMVYLQKENIIDESGMPKERFSAEFPKEGPSILRIQQVVRGDSAAYFCASSPGQYQETQYFGPGTRLLVL.

The chain carries TRBV9 and TRBJ1-2, with D possibly being TRBD1 (6 bases). Germline loops: CDR1 SGDLS, CDR2 YYNGEE. This CDR3 region has 14 residues. V lost 1 base, J lost 8 bases, and 15 bases lay in between. The CDR3 is CASSVFQGIGGYTF. The CDR3 coding sequence is TGTGCCAGCAGCGTATTCCAGGGGATCGGCGGCTACACCTTC.

The V gene is TRBV7-9, the J gene TRBJ1-2; D gene unclear. This CDR3 has 13 residues. The germline V gene has CDR1 SEHNR and CDR2 FQNEAQ (reference sequence). V lost 5 bases and J lost 4, with 11 bases in between. CDR3 in amino acids: CASSEDGIYGYTF. The CDR3 bases are TGTGCCAGCAGCGAGGACGGGATCTATGGCTACACCTTC.

The chain has TRBV10-2 and TRBJ2-5, with 8 nucleotides matching TRBD2. Germline V gives CDR1 WSHSY, CDR2 SAAADI. This CDR3 is built from 15 residues. The J segment lost 2 bases and the V segment lost 10 bases, leaving 12 bases of the junction unmatched. CDR3 DNA: TGCGCCACCAGAACGGGGGGGCCGAGTCAAGAGACCCAGTACTTC. This encodes CATRTGGPSQETQYF.

The chain is built from TRBV10-2 and TRBJ2-3; TRBD2 is a possible D gene (7 bases). CDR1 is WSHSY, CDR2 SAAADI, per germline. V was trimmed by 6 bases and J by 7 bases, leaving 17 bases between them. The length of the CDR3 is 14 residues. CDR3 nucleotides: TGCGCCAGCAGCGGGGGGCCTCCCATTAATACGCAGTATTTT. Translation: CASSGGPPINTQYF.

This chain joins TRBV7-9 and TRBJ1-1, with TRBD1 matching 8 bases. Germline values: CDR1 SEHNR, CDR2 FQNEAQ (reference sequence). Unmatched junction bases numbered 8, after V lost 5 bases and J lost 3 bases. This CDR3 has 15 amino acids. The CDR3 region is CASSPTGQGYTEAFF. CDR3 bases: TGTGCCAGCAGCCCGACAGGACAGGGATACACTGAAGCTTTCTTT.

V is TRBV28 and J is TRBJ2-5, with 12 bases matching TRBD2. The CDR3 loop spans 15 amino acids. The germline gives CDR1 MDHEN, CDR2 SYDVKM. After removal of 5 bases from V and 4 bases from J, the junction contained 5 bases not matched to a gene. The chain's CDR3 is CASSPQGLAGETQYF. CDR3 DNA: TGTGCCAGCAGTCCCCAGGGACTAGCGGGAGAGACCCAGTACTTC.